These 32 T cell receptor beta chains were all obtained from the same sample, sequenced in a study of patients and donors after allogeneic stem cell transplantation. TCRdb re-analysed the RT-PCR reads in MiXCR, keeping a single row per CDR3 protein. The sample contains roughly 940,000 distinct CDR3 sequences, roughly 18% of which appear only once. The source material was blood, either unsorted or a sorted T cell fraction (not recorded which). These receptors were obtained from a human donor who was either an allogeneic HSCT recipient or a stem cell or donor lymphocyte infusion donor (not recorded which). It is not recorded whose cells these are; they may come from a transplant donor.

This chain links TRBV7-2 with TRBJ2-7; unclear D gene. The CDR3 is made up of 15 amino acids. V gave up 5 bases and J gave up 0 bases, with 14 bases separating them. Germline V gene sequence: CDR1 SGHTA, CDR2 FQGNSA. The DNA for the CDR3 is TGTGCCAGCAGCCTCCGGACGGCCAGCTCCTACGAGCAGTACTTC. Translating gives CASSLRTASSYEQYF.

This clonotype was picked up a small number of times. This sequence joins TRBV5-1 and TRBJ2-7, with a possible D match to TRBD1 (5 bases). There are 14 residues in the CDR3. Germline CDR1 is SGHRS and CDR2 is YFSETQ. V dropped 7 bases and J dropped 3 bases, with 17 bases sitting between them. The CDR3, as DNA: TGCGCCAGCCTTCCTAGGGGTGGTTTCTACGAGCAGTACTTC. Its protein is CASLPRGGFYEQYF.

The rearrangement links TRBV7-7 to TRBJ1-5; a possible D gene is TRBD1 (6 bases). This CDR3 is 15 amino acids long. The V gene lost 10 bases and the J gene lost 4 bases, with 20 bases spanning the gap. CDR1 is SSHAT, CDR2 FNYEAQ, per germline (reference sequence). The CDR3 nucleotides are TGTGCCACCAGTCACATTTGGGACACTAATCAGCCCCAGCATTTT. This gives the protein CATSHIWDTNQPQHF.

Many counts were recorded for this clonotype. The chain carries TRBV5-1 and TRBJ2-1; 10 nucleotides match TRBD1. The V gene end was trimmed by 2 bases and the J gene end by 4 bases; junction bases not matched to a gene: 6. The length of the CDR3 is 16 residues. In germline, CDR1 is SGHRS, CDR2 YFSETQ. The CDR3, as DNA: TGCGCCAGCAGCTTCCGACAGGGGGCACAATACAATGAGCAGTTCTTC. Amino acid sequence: CASSFRQGAQYNEQFF.

The V gene is TRBV6-2 or TRBV6-3, the J gene TRBJ2-7; 9 bases are a match to TRBD2. Germline lookup yields CDR1 MNHEY and CDR2 SVGEGT. CDR3 size: 17 residues. V lost 3 bases to trimming and J lost 1 base; unmatched junction nucleotides: 10. CDR3 in amino acids: CASSYSILREGSYEQYF. The CDR3 region has the DNA TGTGCCAGCAGTTATTCAATCCTGCGGGAGGGATCCTACGAGCAGTACTTC.

V gene TRBV10-3 combines with J gene TRBJ2-7; 9 nucleotides line up with TRBD2. The CDR3 loop spans 14 amino acids. The germline V gene encodes CDR1 ENHRY and CDR2 SYGVKD. V was pared by 0 bases and J by 3 bases, with 0 bases of the junction left unmatched. The CDR3 region is CAISESAGGYEQYF. The CDR3 nucleotides read TGTGCCATCAGTGAGTCAGCGGGGGGCTACGAGCAGTACTTC.

This chain uses TRBV19 with TRBJ2-3; D is perhaps TRBD2 (5 bases). V lost 1 base, J lost 6 bases, and 11 bases lay in between. The V gene's germline CDR1 is LNHDA and CDR2 SQIVND (reference sequence). The CDR3 covers 14 residues. The CDR3 nucleotides are TGTGCCAGTAGTATAGGGACTCCAGCGGATACGCAGTATTTT. It codes for CASSIGTPADTQYF.

The chain couples TRBV10-2 to TRBJ2-6; D remains unclear. The V and J ends lost 1 base and 0 bases respectively, with 7 bases between them. The germline gives CDR1 WSHSY, CDR2 SAAADI. This CDR3 region has 16 residues. CDR3 region: CASSEWIPSGANVLTF. Here the CDR3 DNA reads TGCGCCAGCAGTGAGTGGATCCCCTCTGGGGCCAACGTCCTGACTTTC.

V is TRBV30 and J is TRBJ2-5, with D possibly matching TRBD1 (7 bases). The CDR3 has 12 amino acids. Between the trimmed V and J ends, which lost 4 bases and 5 bases, there was a span of 11 bases. CDR1 and CDR2 from the germline V gene are GTSNPN and SVGIG (reference sequence). The CDR3 loop is CAWTPGGETQYF. For the CDR3, the DNA is TGTGCCTGGACGCCAGGGGGGGAGACCCAGTACTTC. Variable domain in full (rest from reference TRBV30 and TRBJ2-5): SQTIHQWPATLVQPVGSPLSLECTVEGTSNPNLYWYRQAAGRGLQLLFYSVGIGQISSEVPQNLSASRPQDRQFILSSKKLLLSDSGFYLCAWTPGGETQYFGPGTRLLVL.

This clonotype was detected only a few times. The chain has TRBV7-9 and TRBJ2-1, with TRBD2 identical over 7 bases. The CDR3 contains 14 residues. Germline CDR1 SEHNR, CDR2 FQNEAQ (reference sequence). Trimming removed 0 bases from V and 8 bases from J; junction bases left unmatched: 4. CDR3 in DNA: TGTGCCAGCAGCTTAGCGCGGGGAGGGGATGAGCAGTTCTTC. Amino acids: CASSLARGGDEQFF.

The table lists this clonotype with a few counts. This chain links TRBV6-5 with TRBJ2-7, with TRBD1 matching over 9 bases. The CDR3 runs 15 residues. Germline CDR1 reads MNHEY; CDR2 reads SVGAGI. The J segment lost 2 bases and the V segment lost 4 bases, leaving 6 bases of the junction unmatched. CDR3 coding DNA: TGTGCCAGCAGTTCTTACGGGACAGGGACCTACGAGCAGTACTTC. It translates to CASSSYGTGTYEQYF.

This chain joins TRBV20-1 and TRBJ1-2; D is perhaps TRBD1 (6 bases). Between the trimmed V and J ends, which lost 5 bases and 2 bases, there was a span of 12 bases. Germline V gene lookup returns CDR1 DFQATT and CDR2 SNEGSKA (reference sequence). There are 13 residues in the CDR3. The CDR3 is CSAGTPPNYGYTF. CDR3 nucleotides: TGCAGTGCTGGGACACCTCCCAACTATGGCTACACCTTC.

This clonotype was observed a few times. The V gene is TRBV6-2 or TRBV6-3, the J gene TRBJ1-6, with 9 bases matching TRBD1. The V gene end was trimmed by 2 bases and the J gene end by 7 bases; junction bases not matched to a gene: 3. This CDR3 region has 15 residues. Germline V gene sequence: CDR1 MNHEY, CDR2 SVGEGT. In DNA form, the CDR3 reads TGTGCCAGCAGTTACCAAGGACAGGGGAATTCACCCCTCCACTTT. It specifies CASSYQGQGNSPLHF.

The chain links TRBV14 to TRBJ2-1; D possibly corresponds to TRBD2 (6 bases). CDR3 length: 13 amino acids. Per germline, CDR1 SGHDN and CDR2 FVKESK. Between the trimmed V and J ends, which lost 8 bases and 8 bases, there was a span of 16 bases. CDR3 residues: CASGSTSIDEQFF. CDR3 bases: TGTGCCAGCGGGTCGACTAGTATCGATGAGCAGTTCTTC. Using reference TRBV14 and TRBJ2-1 for the parts outside the CDR3, the full variable domain is EAGVTQFPSHSVIEKGQTVTLRCDPISGHDNLYWYRRVMGKEIKFLLHFVKESKQDESGMPNNRFLAERTGGTYSTLKVQPAELEDSGVYFCASGSTSIDEQFFGPGTRLTVL.

This clonotype was recorded at least ten times. The CDR3 nucleotides read TGTGCCATCGGTCCTGGGACTAGCGGGACAAGTAGCACAGATACGCAGTATTTT. Translating gives CAIGPGTSGTSSTDTQYF. The chain uses TRBV10-3 and TRBJ2-3, with 13 bases that match TRBD2. With 8 bases clipped from V and 0 bases from J, the junction kept 11 bases outside the gene matches. Germline lookup yields CDR1 ENHRY and CDR2 SYGVKD. This CDR3 spans 18 amino acids.

This clonotype has a handful of counts. V is TRBV12-3 or TRBV12-4 and J is TRBJ1-4; TRBD1 is a possible D gene (6 bases). With 5 bases removed from V and 2 bases from J, the gap between germline ends came to 18 bases. The CDR3 has 17 residues. CDR3 DNA: TGTGCCAGCAGTCCCCTCGGTTACAGGGTGACTAATGAAAAACTGTTTTTT. Translated: CASSPLGYRVTNEKLFF.

J is TRBJ1-5 and V is TRBV9; D is uncertain. This CDR3 has 14 residues. The germline gives CDR1 SGDLS, CDR2 YYNGEE. Between the trimmed V and J ends, which lost 3 bases and 4 bases, there was a span of 11 bases. The CDR3 loop reads CASSAGLGNQPQHF. CDR3 nucleotide sequence: TGTGCCAGCAGCGCGGGCCTCGGTAATCAGCCCCAGCATTTT.

This clonotype turned up a few times. The V gene is TRBV20-1, the J gene TRBJ2-1; 8 positions agree with TRBD2. CDR1 DFQATT and CDR2 SNEGSKA come from the germline V gene (reference sequence). CDR3 length: 13 residues. The ends lost 6 bases at V and 8 bases at J; junction bases unmatched: 9. CDR3 DNA sequence: TGCAGTGCCCGAACGGGGGGGCAACATGAGCAGTTCTTC. Translation: CSARTGGQHEQFF.

The rearrangement links TRBV2 to TRBJ2-7; D gene ambiguous. The CDR3 contains 10 residues. The germline gives CDR1 SNHLY, CDR2 FYNNEI. Trimming took off 6 bases at V and 6 bases at J, with 6 bases between the two ends. In DNA form, the CDR3 reads TGTGCCAGCAGATCAATCGAGCAGTACTTC. It encodes CASRSIEQYF.

This clonotype was seen only a few times. The chain links TRBV12-3 or TRBV12-4 to TRBJ2-5; no firm D call. This CDR3 comprises 14 residues. Between the trimmed V and J ends, which lost 6 bases and 2 bases, there was a span of 13 bases. The CDR3 DNA sequence: TGTGCCAGCAGCCAAGTACCCTCACAAGAGACCCAGTACTTC. Translating gives CASSQVPSQETQYF.

This clonotype was seen a handful of times. The J gene is TRBJ2-1, the V gene TRBV5-1, with TRBD2 matching 13 bases. CDR3 size: 17 residues. Germline loops: CDR1 SGHRS, CDR2 YFSETQ. With 0 bases clipped from V and 8 bases from J, the junction kept 8 bases outside the gene matches. The CDR3 region is CASSLDGLAGDKHEQFF. CDR3 DNA sequence: TGCGCCAGCAGCTTGGACGGACTAGCGGGAGACAAACATGAGCAGTTCTTC.

The J gene is TRBJ2-7, the V gene TRBV9; 7 nucleotides agree with TRBD1. V was clipped by 0 bases and J by 0 bases; unmatched bases: 6. The CDR3 totals 16 residues. Germline-derived CDR1 and CDR2 are SGDLS and YYNGEE. The CDR3 region has the DNA TGTGCCAGCAGCGTAGGGAGACAGGGAAGCTCCTACGAGCAGTACTTC. Its translation: CASSVGRQGSSYEQYF.

The sample holds a few counts of this clonotype. The chain uses TRBV7-9 and TRBJ1-6; 7 bases fit TRBD1. V lost 1 base and J lost 9; bases outside the gene matches: 6. CDR1 SEHNR and CDR2 FQNEAQ come from the germline V gene (reference sequence). The CDR3 length is 15 residues. This chain's CDR3 is CASSLGGTVFSPLHF. The CDR3 DNA reads as TGTGCCAGCAGCTTAGGGGGGACAGTCTTTTCACCCCTCCACTTT. Combining the CDR3 with reference TRBV7-9 and TRBJ1-6 gives the whole variable domain DTGVSQNPRHKITKRGQNVTFRCDPISEHNRLYWYRQTLGQGPEFLTYFQNEAQLEKSRLLSDRFSAERPKGSFSTLEIQRTEQGDSAMYLCASSLGGTVFSPLHFGNGTRLTVT.

This clonotype was recorded at least ten times. This sequence joins TRBV4-3 and TRBJ1-2, with 8 bases that match TRBD1. Germline loops: CDR1 LGHNA, CDR2 YSLEER. Trimming removed 4 bases from V and 4 bases from J; junction bases left unmatched: 8. CDR3 length: 15 residues. CDR3 residues: CASSRSGQGSYGYTF. In nucleotides, the CDR3 is TGCGCCAGCAGCCGGAGTGGACAGGGATCCTATGGCTACACCTTC.

The chain couples TRBV20-1 to TRBJ2-3; D is ambiguous. CDR1 is DFQATT, CDR2 SNEGSKA, per germline (reference sequence). CDR3 size: 14 residues. Trimming left V 6 bases short and J 5 bases short, with 18 bases between. The CDR3, as DNA: TGCAGTGCCCCGGCCCTTACTTCAGTAGATACGCAGTATTTT. Amino acid sequence: CSAPALTSVDTQYF.

The J gene is TRBJ1-2, the V gene TRBV4-1; D gene ambiguous. The CDR3 is 14 residues long. Germline V CDR1 and CDR2: MGHRA, YSYEKL. Trimming took off 3 bases at V and 9 bases at J, with 17 bases between the two ends. The DNA of the CDR3 is TGCGCCAGCAGCCAGCCCCCCCGTCGTCGAAGCTACACCTTC. This sequence encodes CASSQPPRRRSYTF.

This clonotype turned up a few times. The V and J genes are TRBV10-3 and TRBJ1-1; the D is unclear. CDR1 and CDR2 from the germline V gene are ENHRY and SYGVKD. CDR3 length: 14 residues. Trimming stripped 10 bases from V and 5 bases from J, with 20 bases between. As DNA, the CDR3 is TGTGCCACCCACCAACCGGGCGAGTGGACTGAAGCTTTCTTT. It is translated as CATHQPGEWTEAFF.

This clonotype was recorded at least ten times. V usage is TRBV6-5 and J usage is TRBJ1-1, with D uncertain. The CDR3 sequence is 12 residues long. Trimming took 8 bases from V and 4 from J, leaving 11 bases between them. Germline CDR1 reads MNHEY; CDR2 reads SVGAGI. Here the CDR3 DNA reads TGTGCCAGCCGACTAGAGGGCACTGAAGCTTTCTTT. Translation: CASRLEGTEAFF.

This clonotype was detected a few times. The chain recombines TRBV12-3 or TRBV12-4 with TRBJ1-1; 10 nucleotides agree with TRBD1. With 5 bases clipped from V and 10 bases from J, the junction kept 10 bases outside the gene matches. This CDR3 has 14 residues. CDR3 bases: TGTGCCAGCAGTCACGCCGGGACAGGGGCGGGAGCTTTCTTT. It translates to CASSHAGTGAGAFF.

This clonotype was found a few times. The chain is built from TRBV24-1 and TRBJ2-1, with TRBD1 matching over 7 bases. There are 16 residues in the CDR3. Trimming removed 4 bases from V and 3 bases from J; junction bases left unmatched: 8. Germline V gives CDR1 KGHDR, CDR2 SFDVKD. The CDR3 spells CATSDPTGQNYNEQFF. In nucleotides, the CDR3 is TGTGCCACCAGTGACCCCACGGGACAGAACTACAATGAGCAGTTCTTC.

V is TRBV18 and J is TRBJ1-5, with D possibly TRBD1 on 6 matching bases. V was trimmed by 2 bases and J by 4 bases, leaving 12 bases between them. The CDR3 covers 15 residues. The germline V gene has CDR1 KGHSH and CDR2 LQKENI. The CDR3 nucleotides read TGTGCCAGCTCACCATTTGGGAGGGGGAATCAGCCCCAGCATTTT. Its protein is CASSPFGRGNQPQHF.

The chain recombines TRBV7-9 with TRBJ2-1; tentative D call: TRBD2 (6 bases). The ends were cut back, 3 bases at V and 7 bases at J, with 16 bases in the middle. This CDR3 is built from 15 residues. CDR1 is SEHNR and CDR2 is FQNEAQ in the germline V gene (reference sequence). The CDR3 here is CASSFRSGLLNEQFF. The CDR3 region has the DNA TGTGCCAGCAGCTTTAGGAGCGGACTATTGAATGAGCAGTTCTTC. Based on the CDR3 plus reference TRBV7-9 and TRBJ2-1, the full variable domain is DTGVSQNPRHKITKRGQNVTFRCDPISEHNRLYWYRQTLGQGPEFLTYFQNEAQLEKSRLLSDRFSAERPKGSFSTLEIQRTEQGDSAMYLCASSFRSGLLNEQFFGPGTRLTVL.